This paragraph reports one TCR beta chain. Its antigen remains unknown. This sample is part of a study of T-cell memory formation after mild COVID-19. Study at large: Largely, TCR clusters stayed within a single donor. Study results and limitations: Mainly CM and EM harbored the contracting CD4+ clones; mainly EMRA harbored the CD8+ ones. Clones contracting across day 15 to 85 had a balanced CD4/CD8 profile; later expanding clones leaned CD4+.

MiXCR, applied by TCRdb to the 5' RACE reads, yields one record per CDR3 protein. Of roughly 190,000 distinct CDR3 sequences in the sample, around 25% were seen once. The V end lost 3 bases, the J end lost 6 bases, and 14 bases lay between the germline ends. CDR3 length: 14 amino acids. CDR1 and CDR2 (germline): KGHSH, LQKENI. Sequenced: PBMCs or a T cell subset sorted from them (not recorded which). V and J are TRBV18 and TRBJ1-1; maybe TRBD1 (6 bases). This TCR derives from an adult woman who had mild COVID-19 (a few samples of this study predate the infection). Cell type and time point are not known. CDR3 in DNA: TGTGCCAGCTCACCGGGGCGGGGGCAAGCTGAAGCTTTCTTT. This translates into CASSPGRGQAEAFF.